This T cell receptor (beta chain) stems from a study of beta chain features in type 1 diabetes. This clone was picked up a small number of times. What was sequenced were expressed TCRB transcripts, since all of the isolated RNA had been reverse transcribed. TCRdb's copy holds only in-frame clones and misses some; the assay was immunoSEQ multiplex PCR. The top ten clones hold just over 0.015% of a sample with some 330,000 clones, 8% to 13% of them seen once. Trimming took 5 bases from V and 3 from J, leaving 11 bases between them. This CDR3 region has 13 residues. Germline CDR1 and CDR2: LGHNA and YSLEER.

The gene calls are TRBV4-3 and TRBJ2-7; no firm D call. Sample: naive CD4+ T cells from blood. The origin of this receptor is a woman under 40 in good health. DNA for the CDR3: TGCGCCAGCAGCGCCATCCCGGGCTACGAGCAGTACTTC. It codes for CASSAIPGYEQYF.